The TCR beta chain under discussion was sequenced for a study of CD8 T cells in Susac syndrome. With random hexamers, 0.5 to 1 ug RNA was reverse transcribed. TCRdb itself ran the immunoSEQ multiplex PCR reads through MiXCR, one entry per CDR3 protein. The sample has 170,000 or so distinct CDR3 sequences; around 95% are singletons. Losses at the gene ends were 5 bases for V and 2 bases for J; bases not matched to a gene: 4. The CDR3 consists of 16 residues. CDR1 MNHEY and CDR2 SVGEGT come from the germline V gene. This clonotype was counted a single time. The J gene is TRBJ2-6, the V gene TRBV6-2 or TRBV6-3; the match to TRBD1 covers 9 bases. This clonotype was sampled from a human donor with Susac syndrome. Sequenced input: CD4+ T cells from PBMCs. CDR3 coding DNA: TGTGCCAGCAGTCGGGACAGGGTAACTGGGGCCAACGTCCTGACTTTC. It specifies CASSRDRVTGANVLTF.